What follows describes a single TCR beta chain. Its specificity is not known. Findings and caveats of the study: The TCR gene usage of tumor memory CD4+ T cells clustered together with blood and lymph node memory CD4+ cells and with lymph node naive CD4+ cells. Tumor-infiltrating Treg TCR alpha and beta sequences overlapped most with tumor naive CD4+ T cells, then blood naive.

Constant-region reverse primers amplified full-length variable regions, followed by semi-nested Nested Universal Primer A PCR. MiXCR was run by TCRdb on the 5' RACE reads, yielding one entry per CDR3 protein. Of some 54,000 distinct CDR3 sequences listed, about a sixth are singletons. The CDR3 is made up of 15 amino acids. V shed 0 bases, J shed 4 bases, and the junction held 5 bases outside the gene matches. Germline lookup yields CDR1 SGHRS and CDR2 YFSETQ. V is TRBV5-1 and J is TRBJ2-7, with 9 bases lining up with TRBD2. This receptor was obtained from a female donor with breast cancer. Sequencing was done on a sample of naive CD4+ T cells sorted from blood. Described subset: naive CD4+ T cells, CD4+CD45RA+CD25-. This CDR3 is CASSLGSAGGYEQYF. In DNA form, the CDR3 reads TGCGCCAGCAGCTTGGGTTCGGCGGGAGGGTACGAGCAGTACTTC.